This record concerns one T cell receptor (beta chain) sequence. The source of the sample is a study of Ad26.COV2.S vaccination and SARS-CoV-2 variants. Described treatment: some 20 received Ad26.COV2.S at low or high dose, single or two shots; about five received placebo; per-sample allocation not given. Sampling was performed 63 days after the first vaccine or placebo injection. Based in Boston, the donor was an adult of 18-55 years. CDR1 is SNHLY, CDR2 FYNNEI, per germline. The CDR3 extends over 11 amino acids. Trimming at V came to 5 bases and at J to 12 bases, leaving 4 bases not matched to a gene. The data were produced by immunoSEQ multiplex PCR, yet TCRdb's version contains in-frame clones alone and is incomplete. The sample consists of approximately 350,000 clones, about four fifths of them appearing once.

The specimen was peripheral blood, collected in a trial of Ad26.COV2.S vaccine versus placebo. The gene calls are TRBV2 and TRBJ2-1, with TRBD2 matching over 7 bases. This clonotype was obtained from a person between 18 and 59 years old who received the Ad26.COV2.S COVID-19 vaccine or a placebo. The CDR3 loop reads CASSRRGRQFF. The DNA of the CDR3 is TGTGCCAGCAGTAGGCGGGGGAGGCAGTTCTTC.